This TCR beta chain was recovered during a study of cytomegalovirus exposure and HLA in healthy donors. About the study: Early release data held around 80 million unique TCRs from HLA-typed donors. Study observations and caveats: Later work associated 16,951 TCR beta sequences with HLA alleles at 0.05 false discovery rate.

Details on this clone: Its antigen is as yet unknown.

This CDR3 region has 14 residues. Germline CDR1 SGHRS, CDR2 YFSETQ. Trimming left V 0 bases short and J 5 bases short, with 12 bases between. 13 Jbeta primers and 60 Vbeta primers were used for the PCR. In the original workflow: Later work found tens of millions of unique TCR beta chains, with approximately 12 million shared. The table came from immunoSEQ multiplex PCR; TCRdb's copy has only in-frame clones and leaves some out. From that table come the V and J calls and clone size; the DNA was used to work out D and trimming. The sample includes around 140,000 clones, approximately 82% seen only once; the top ten take more than 2.5%. All donors participated as healthy donors of bone marrow.

This clonotype was sampled from a man aged 18 to 29 in good health and CMV-seropositive. The sample consisted of PBMCs. The J gene is TRBJ2-7, the V gene TRBV5-1; D may be TRBD2 (5 bases). CDR3 sequence reads: CASSLGQQEDEQYF. The CDR3 bases are TGCGCCAGCAGCTTGGGGCAGCAGGAGGACGAGCAGTACTTC.